These 3 T cell receptor beta chains were all obtained from the same sample, sequenced in a study of shared clonotypes between healthy human individuals. Sequencing was performed with immunoSEQ multiplex PCR; in TCRdb, only in-frame clones are kept and a portion is missing. The repertoire has 2 million to 2.5 million clones, just under 95% of them found once; the top ten carry about 0.41%. The sample comprised naive CD4+ T cells from PBMCs. Regarding subset: CD45RA+ positively selected. Source of these receptors: a man between 18 and 35 years old in good health. Some clones in this sample may be carry-over from other donors' samples.

The V call is TRBV5-1, the J call TRBJ2-3; 11 bases are shared with TRBD2. J was trimmed by 4 bases and V by 4 bases; bases with no gene match: 5. Germline values: CDR1 SGHRS, CDR2 YFSETQ. The CDR3 is made up of 15 amino acids. DNA for the CDR3: TGCGCCAGCAGCAGTAGCGGGAGGGGAGCAGATACGCAGTATTTT. This codes for CASSSSGRGADTQYF.

The V call is TRBV7-9, the J call TRBJ2-1, with 7 bases matching TRBD1. The CDR3 covers 17 residues. The germline CDR1 and CDR2 sequences are SEHNR and FQNEAQ (reference sequence). V trimming: 4 bases; J trimming: 2 bases; junction bases outside the gene matches: 11. The DNA for the CDR3 is TGTGCCAGCAGCTCCCAAGTCGGCAGGGGGACCTACAATGAGCAGTTCTTC. Residues: CASSSQVGRGTYNEQFF.

The chain employs TRBV7-9 and TRBJ2-2, with TRBD2 identical over 13 bases. This CDR3 has 16 amino acids. J lost 3 bases, V lost 6 bases, and 4 bases had no gene match. In germline, CDR1 is SEHNR, CDR2 FQNEAQ (reference sequence). CDR3 nucleotide sequence: TGTGCCAGCAGGGAACTAGCGGGAGGGGACACCGGGGAGCTGTTTTTT. This gives the protein CASRELAGGDTGELFF. Complete variable domain (other parts from reference TRBV7-9 and TRBJ2-2): DTGVSQNPRHKITKRGQNVTFRCDPISEHNRLYWYRQTLGQGPEFLTYFQNEAQLEKSRLLSDRFSAERPKGSFSTLEIQRTEQGDSAMYLCASRELAGGDTGELFFGEGSRLTVL.